The entry below gives a single TCR beta chain sequence along with its context. This clone occurred a few times. Its antigen remains undetermined. Within one base of it there is no much larger clone, and no base qualities were kept. Each collaborating institution followed its own protocols to collect whole blood in K2EDTA tubes. For TCRbeta analysis, collaborators shipped samples as frozen whole blood, isolated PBMCs, or DNA extracted from either of those sample types. Per the germline V gene, SGHDT is the CDR1 and YYEEEE is the CDR2. Trimming at the junction amounts to 1 base on V and 7 bases on J, and the germline ends lie 12 bases apart. From cysteine to phenylalanine, the CDR3 is 15 amino acids long. Only the CDR3 DNA is retained, 45 bases long and in frame from the first base. The source of the sample is a study of blood T cell repertoires in COVID-19 (dated by TCRdb to 2019 to 2021). Regarding the research as a whole: Samples from collaborators originated in the United States, Italy and Spain and spanned both the acute and convalescent phases of COVID-19. The material from the prospective study consisted of cDNA or gDNA derived from T cells, B-cell-depleted T cells, or PBMCs. Deeply sampled blood TCRbeta repertoires from subjects exposed to, actively infected with, or recovered from COVID-19 were included in the dataset. The repertoires were released in a freely available public database intended as a resource for research on the immune response to SARS-CoV-2. The samples were drawn from the first 160 participants of the ongoing ImmuneRACE study and from under 1,500 subjects provided by 6 global collaborators. Nearly every sample came with metadata listing a de-identified subject ID, COVID-19 status, age in years and sex. Where available, HLA class I and class II types were taken from metadata supplied by the sample provider and were not determined by assay-based typing.

Points the paper makes about the study in general: The amount of clinical and demographic metadata varied by source and participant and was provided uncurated.

TCRbeta CDR3 regions were amplified from genomic DNA by means of the immunoSEQ Assay, a bias-controlled multiplex PCR. The original methods were these. The number of nucleated cells in each sample was estimated from the amplification of reference gene primers within the assay. To quantify the absolute abundance of each unique TCRbeta CDR3 rearrangement, sequence reads were collapsed and filtered. Productive Simpson clonality was computed per sample as the square root of Simpson's diversity index over productive rearrangements. TCRdb obtained this table from immuneACCESS and retained in-frame rearrangements with V and J assigned. These tables miss some clones; where compared with another copy, unresolved V genes account for less than half of the shortfall, and the remainder is unexplained. V and J calls plus clone size are reproduced from that table; the DNA served to infer D and trimming. A total of approximately 110,000 clones appear in this sample, 80% to 90% of them only once. The ten most abundant clones make up roughly 32% of the sample.

This TCR was recovered from a woman at least 80 years old with acute or convalescent COVID-19. The sequence links TRBV5-6 to TRBJ1-6; a tentative D call is TRBD1 (6 bases match). Sample: peripheral blood. The CDR3 protein: CASSLQGTRNSPLHF. The DNA sequence reads TGTGCCAGCAGCTTGCAGGGGACGCGGAATTCACCCCTCCACTTT.